The 22 T cell receptor beta chains reported below all come from one sample, sequenced in a study of tumor-infiltrating lymphocytes in primary liver carcinoma. Bulk tissue was left unsorted, and RNA and DNA were co-extracted from about 20-30 mg of it. TCR beta cDNA was reverse-transcribed from approximately 0.45 ug of total RNA. The reaction used a constant-region primer and ProtoScript II reverse transcriptase. What produced the TCR beta libraries was three nested multiplex PCR rounds using slightly modified ARM-PCR. Both of the initial two PCR rounds ran for about 9 cycles and employed TRBV1-TRBV30 forward primers alongside a C-beta reverse primer. TCRdb re-called the multiplex PCR reads through MiXCR, storing one row per CDR3 protein. The sample lists 55,000 to 70,000 distinct CDR3 sequences, 70% to 85% occurring once. Sequencing was performed on liver tumor tissue from sampling region 2. Subset denoted: tumor region T2, inferior pole. Receptor source: a man in his forties with primary liver carcinoma and hepatitis B virus infection.

On this clonotype: One junction end does not reproduce the germline sequence, and a read error may be involved. The rearrangement links TRBV10-3 to TRBJ1-5, with D possibly matching TRBD1 (6 bases). Germline CDR1 ENHRY, CDR2 SYGVKD. This CDR3 is built from 14 residues. Written as DNA, the CDR3 is TGTGCCACCAGTGACTATGAGGGGGATCAGCCCCAGCATTTT. Its translation is CATSDYEGDQPQHF.

This clonotype was picked up many times. The rearrangement links TRBV29-1 to TRBJ1-1; D gene ambiguous. The CDR3 sequence is 15 residues long. Deletions cut 4 bases from V and 0 bases from J, with 15 bases between. Germline-derived CDR1 and CDR2 are SQVTM and ANQGSEA. The CDR3 spells CSVAPGWAMNTEAFF. The CDR3 nucleotides are TGCAGCGTTGCCCCTGGTTGGGCAATGAACACTGAAGCTTTCTTT.

This clonotype was seen a handful of times. A much larger clone differs from this one at a single base, so this may be a read error. The rearrangement links TRBV28 to TRBJ2-5; possible D gene TRBD2, 6 bases. Germline V gene sequence: CDR1 MDHEN, CDR2 SYDVKM. The CDR3 is 15 amino acids. The CDR3 is CVSSPGAAYQETQYF. In DNA form, the CDR3 reads TGTGTCAGCAGTCCGGGAGCAGCGTACCAAGAGACCCAGTACTTC.

This clonotype was seen a single time. At one end, the junction sequence differs from germline, possibly due to a read error. The J gene is TRBJ2-4, the V gene TRBV23-1; D ambiguous. TRBV23-1 is identified as an open reading frame with a role that is uncertain. The CDR3 consists of 16 residues. CDR3 loop: CASSQSISGAKNIQYF. The DNA of the CDR3 is TGCGCCAGCAGTCAATCGATTAGTGGAGCCAAAAACATTCAGTATTTC.

This clonotype has only a few counts. V is TRBV19 and J is TRBJ1-1; 8 bases line up with TRBD1. The CDR3 is 13 residues long. V lost 3 bases, J lost 7 bases, and 4 bases stayed unmatched. Germline V gene sequence: CDR1 LNHDA, CDR2 SQIVND (reference sequence). As DNA, the CDR3 is TGTGCCAGTAGTATGGGACAGGTACGTGAAGCTTTCTTT. It is translated as CASSMGQVREAFF.

This clonotype was detected a few times. V and J are TRBV29-1 and TRBJ2-5; D ambiguous. The CDR3 loop spans 13 amino acids. Trimming removed 8 bases from V and 1 base from J, with 14 bases in between. Germline V gene sequence: CDR1 SQVTM, CDR2 ANQGSEA. The CDR3 region has the DNA TGCAGCACGTTCGGATCCGGCCAAGAGACCCAGTACTTC. Residues: CSTFGSGQETQYF.

The table lists this clonotype with a few counts. A junction boundary mismatches the germline segment, possibly from a read error. V and J are TRBV4-2 and TRBJ2-1, with TRBD2 matching 10 bases. From germline, CDR1 is LGHNA and CDR2 YNFKEQ. The CDR3 is 18 residues long. As DNA, the CDR3 is TGTGCCAGCAGTCAAGCGACTAGCGGGCTCAGCTCCTACAATGAGCAGTTCTTC. Its protein is CASSQATSGLSSYNEQFF.

In regard to this clonotype: A read error is likely, as this CDR3 ends without the conserved phenylalanine or tryptophan. This chain connects TRBV11-2 to TRBJ2-1; D not certain. In germline, CDR1 is SGHAT, CDR2 FQNNGV. CDR3 size: 14 residues. As DNA, the CDR3 is TGTGCCAGCAGCTCTAGTGGTTTTGACAATGTGCAGTTCTCC. It codes for CASSSSGFDNVQFS.

As concerns this clonotype: The missing conserved phenylalanine or tryptophan at the end of this CDR3 makes a read error likely. This CDR3 reads CASSYSGRFGEQYL. The CDR3 region has the DNA TGTGCCAGCAGTTACTCTGGTAGGTTCGGCGAGCAGTACTTG. The chain has TRBV6-6 and TRBJ2-7; D remains ambiguous. The V gene lost 0 bases and the J gene lost 6 bases, with 12 bases spanning the gap. Germline CDR1 reads MNHNY; CDR2 reads SVGAGI (reference sequence). The CDR3 contains 14 residues.

On this clonotype: The junction and the germline gene differ at one end; a read error may be behind it. The chain recombines TRBV6-5 with TRBJ2-3; TRBD1 might be the D (6 bases). This CDR3 comprises 15 residues. CDR1 is MNHEY, CDR2 SVGAGI, per germline. The DNA for the CDR3 is TGTGCCAGCAGTCCGGACAGCTCTAGCACAGATACGCATTATTTT. Translating gives CASSPDSSSTDTHYF.

The sample holds a few counts of this clonotype. V is TRBV6-5 and J is TRBJ1-1; D not resolved. Germline-derived CDR1 and CDR2 are MNHEY and SVGAGI. The V gene lost 0 bases and the J gene lost 6 bases, with 11 bases spanning the gap. The CDR3 totals 14 residues. CDR3 DNA: TGTGCCAGCAGTTACTCGTTCGGGAGGGCTGAAGCTTTCTTT. It encodes CASSYSFGRAEAFF.

This clonotype was counted once. The rearrangement links TRBV6-2 or TRBV6-3 to TRBJ1-4, with 7 bases fitting TRBD1. The V gene end was trimmed by 5 bases and the J gene end by 11 bases; junction bases not matched to a gene: 11. Germline V lookup: CDR1 MNHEY, CDR2 SVGEGT. The CDR3 runs 14 residues. The CDR3 DNA reads TGTGCCAGCAGTCTACGACAGGGAATTGAGAAACTGTTTTTT. It specifies CASSLRQGIEKLFF.

V is TRBV5-5 and J is TRBJ2-7, with D perhaps matching TRBD2 (5 bases). V was trimmed by 4 bases and J by 6 bases, leaving 20 bases between them. In germline, CDR1 is SGHKS, CDR2 YYEKEE (reference sequence). The CDR3 is made up of 15 amino acids. Written as DNA, the CDR3 is TGTGCCAGCAGCCCAGCGGCAGTTCCCCTCTCCGAGCAGTACTTC. This translates into CASSPAAVPLSEQYF.

Note on this clonotype: A read error is likely, as this CDR3 ends without the conserved phenylalanine or tryptophan. The V call is TRBV28, the J call TRBJ2-7, with D possibly being TRBD2 (6 bases). With 4 bases removed from V and 5 bases from J, the gap between germline ends came to 21 bases. Germline loops: CDR1 MDHEN, CDR2 SYDVKM. CDR3 length: 16 amino acids. The CDR3 loop is CASSSFPRVPGDEQYL. In DNA form, the CDR3 reads TGTGCCAGCAGTTCCTTCCCCAGGGTTCCGGGGGACGAGCAGTACTTA.

The count of this clonotype is one. Mismatch with germline at one junction end may stem from a read error. The chain carries TRBV12-3 or TRBV12-4 and TRBJ2-7; 12 bases are shared with TRBD1. The CDR3 length is 15 residues. CDR3 bases: TGCGCCAGCAGTCGGGGGACAGGGGGCTCCTACGAGCAGCACTTC. Its protein product is CASSRGTGGSYEQHF.

CDR3 sequence reads: CASSTPNQPQHF. CDR3 nucleotide sequence: TGTGCCAGTAGCACCCCGAATCAGCCCCAGCATTTT. The chain combines TRBV19 with TRBJ1-5; the D is unclear. The V gene lost 6 bases and the J gene lost 4 bases, with 7 bases spanning the gap. The CDR3 length is 12 residues. Per the germline V gene, CDR1 is LNHDA and CDR2 is SQIVND (reference sequence).

Concerning this clonotype itself: Compared with germline, one end of the junction differs, possibly owing to a read error. The chain joins TRBV5-1 to TRBJ2-1; 7 nucleotides line up with TRBD1. This CDR3 spans 14 amino acids. Germline CDR1 SGHRS, CDR2 YFSETQ. The CDR3 reads CASSLASKGAEQFF. The CDR3, as DNA: TGCGCCAGTAGCTTGGCCTCAAAGGGGGCTGAGCAGTTCTTC. Full variable domain (missing parts from reference TRBV5-1 and TRBJ2-1): KAGVTQTPRYLIKTRGQQVTLSCSPISGHRSVSWYQQTPGQGLQFLFEYFSETQRNKGNFPGRFSGRQFSNSRSEMNVSTLELGDSALYLCASSLASKGAEQFFGPGTRLTVL.

The rearrangement links TRBV11-2 to TRBJ2-1; D is undetermined. V dropped 11 bases and J dropped 9 bases, with 23 bases sitting between them. This CDR3 has 14 residues. Germline CDR1 is SGHAT and CDR2 is FQNNGV. As DNA, the CDR3 is TGTGCCTACAGCCTATACCGGCTAGTTAGTGAGCAGTTCTTC. The encoded protein is CAYSLYRLVSEQFF.

This clonotype showed up many times. V and J are TRBV29-1 and TRBJ1-4; no clear D gene. This CDR3 spans 12 amino acids. Trimming took 3 bases from V and 6 from J, leaving 8 bases between them. The germline gives CDR1 SQVTM, CDR2 ANQGSEA. The DNA for the CDR3 is TGCAGCGTTGATGAGGGTTATGAAAAACTGTTTTTT. As protein: CSVDEGYEKLFF.

In its sample, this clonotype was seen many times. The rearrangement uses TRBV10-1 and TRBJ2-3; D call uncertain. V was shortened by 2 bases and J by 0 bases, with 12 bases between the two germline ends. The CDR3 loop spans 16 amino acids. Per the germline V gene, CDR1 is WNHNN and CDR2 is SYGVQD (reference sequence). CDR3: CASSEGKSSSTDTQYF. CDR3 DNA: TGCGCCAGCAGTGAGGGGAAGAGCTCTAGCACAGATACGCAGTATTTT.

This clonotype was recorded once. It may be a read error: a sequence one base away is much more abundant. The rearrangement links TRBV7-9 to TRBJ2-7; D call uncertain. The CDR3 loop spans 12 amino acids. The V gene's germline CDR1 is SEHNR and CDR2 FQNEAQ (reference sequence). The CDR3 sequence is CVSSFLGDEQYF. CDR3 nucleotides: TGTGTCAGCAGCTTTCTTGGGGACGAGCAGTACTTC. The entire variable domain, with the rest obtained from reference TRBV7-9 and TRBJ2-7, is as follows: DTGVSQNPRHKITKRGQNVTFRCDPISEHNRLYWYRQTLGQGPEFLTYFQNEAQLEKSRLLSDRFSAERPKGSFSTLEIQRTEQGDSAMYLCVSSFLGDEQYFGPGTRLTVT.

This clonotype was counted many times. This rearrangement joins TRBV5-1 to TRBJ2-6; 8 bases fit TRBD1. The J segment lost 3 bases and the V segment lost 0 bases, leaving 5 bases of the junction unmatched. The CDR3 has 17 amino acids. CDR1 is SGHRS and CDR2 is YFSETQ in the germline V gene. The CDR3: CASSLVGQGGGANVLTF. CDR3 nucleotides: TGCGCCAGCAGCTTGGTCGGACAGGGTGGTGGGGCCAACGTCCTGACTTTC.